A selection of T cell receptor beta chains follows, all from one sample in a study of control samples from healthy donors and cancer patients. Generated by immunoSEQ multiplex PCR, the TCRdb table keeps only in-frame clones and is missing some. The sample lists more than 45,000 clones, more than 85% occurring once. Specimen: PBMCs. The source is a man aged 25 to 45 with colorectal cancer. The CDR3 runs from the conserved cysteine through the conserved F or W. D genes are given only for firm matches. Clone size is shown for a subset of rows, as once, few, many or a class of expanded clone.

d_gene: -
j_gene: TRBJ1-4
abundance: -
v_gene: TRBV5-1
CDR3nt: TGCGCCAGCAGCTTGAGTCAGGGAACTAATGAAAAACTGTTTTTT
CDR3aa: CASSLSQGTNEKLFF

d_gene: TRBD1
j_gene: TRBJ1-1
abundance: -
v_gene: TRBV5-4
CDR3nt: TGTGCCAGCAGCTTTGGGACAGGTGAAGCTTTCTTT
CDR3aa: CASSFGTGEAFF

d_gene: TRBD2
j_gene: TRBJ2-4
abundance: -
v_gene: TRBV7-9
CDR3nt: TGTGCCAGCAGCTTTAGCGGGGGGGCCTCGCACATTCAGTACTTC
CDR3aa: CASSFSGGASHIQYF

d_gene: -
j_gene: TRBJ2-6
abundance: -
v_gene: TRBV5-6
CDR3nt: TGTGCCAGCACCTTTAGGACAACTGGGGCCAACGTCCTGACTTTC
CDR3aa: CASTFRTTGANVLTF

d_gene: -
j_gene: TRBJ2-5
abundance: -
v_gene: TRBV7-2
CDR3nt: TGTGCCAGCAGCTTTTGGGCGGGGAAAGAGACCCAGTACTTC
CDR3aa: CASSFWAGKETQYF

d_gene: -
j_gene: TRBJ2-6
abundance: -
v_gene: TRBV4-3
CDR3nt: TGCGCCAGCAGCCAAGTCATTGGGGGCGCTGGGGCCAACGTCCTGACTTTC
CDR3aa: CASSQVIGGAGANVLTF

d_gene: TRBD1
j_gene: TRBJ2-5
abundance: -
v_gene: TRBV29-1
CDR3nt: TGCAGCGTTGTTGTAGGGGGCGGCGAGACCCAGTACTTC
CDR3aa: CSVVVGGGETQYF

d_gene: -
j_gene: TRBJ2-7
abundance: -
v_gene: TRBV19
CDR3nt: TGTGCCAGTAGTTCCCAAGCTTCCGCAGGGACCGAGCAGTACTTC
CDR3aa: CASSSQASAGTEQYF

d_gene: -
j_gene: TRBJ2-2
abundance: -
v_gene: TRBV29-1
CDR3nt: TGCAGCGTTGGTGGCAGCCTTCACACCGGGGAGCTGTTTTTT
CDR3aa: CSVGGSLHTGELFF

d_gene: -
j_gene: TRBJ1-2
abundance: -
v_gene: TRBV14
CDR3nt: TGTGCCAGCAGCCAAGTCTGGGGGGATGGCTACACCTTC
CDR3aa: CASSQVWGDGYTF

d_gene: -
j_gene: TRBJ1-1
abundance: -
v_gene: TRBV10-2
CDR3nt: TGCGCCAGCACTGGGCCCAACACTGAAGCTTTCTTT
CDR3aa: CASTGPNTEAFF

d_gene: TRBD1
j_gene: TRBJ1-2
abundance: -
v_gene: TRBV4-1
CDR3nt: TGCGCCAGCAGCCCGGGACAGGGTGGCTATGGCTACACCTTC
CDR3aa: CASSPGQGGYGYTF

d_gene: -
j_gene: TRBJ1-1
abundance: -
v_gene: TRBV19
CDR3nt: TGTGCCAGTAGGGTATCCTTATTGAACACTAAAGCTTTCTTT
CDR3aa: CASRVSLLNTKAFF

d_gene: -
j_gene: TRBJ1-4
abundance: -
v_gene: TRBV10-2
CDR3nt: TGCGCCAGCAGTGAGTCGTTGGGGGGCCTCGGAAAGGCAACTAATGAAAAACTGTTTTTT
CDR3aa: CASSESLGGLGKATNEKLFF

d_gene: -
j_gene: TRBJ1-5
abundance: -
v_gene: TRBV6-4
CDR3nt: TGTGCCAGCTCGGTCAGGGGCAATCAGCCCCAGCATTTT
CDR3aa: CASSVRGNQPQHF

d_gene: -
j_gene: TRBJ2-3
abundance: -
v_gene: TRBV3-1/TRBV3-2
CDR3nt: TGTGCCAGCAGCCAACCCATGGGGGTTTCGGGGGAAGATACGCAGTATTTT
CDR3aa: CASSQPMGVSGEDTQYF

d_gene: TRBD1
j_gene: TRBJ2-2
abundance: -
v_gene: TRBV7-6
CDR3nt: TGTGCCAGCAGCTTAGCTGCAGGGGGGAACACCGGGGAGCTGTTTTTT
CDR3aa: CASSLAAGGNTGELFF

d_gene: TRBD2
j_gene: TRBJ2-3
abundance: -
v_gene: TRBV4-3
CDR3nt: TGCGCCAGCAGCCAAGTAATCGGGGGGGGCACAGATACGCAGTATTTT
CDR3aa: CASSQVIGGGTDTQYF

d_gene: -
j_gene: TRBJ1-6
abundance: -
v_gene: TRBV18
CDR3nt: TGTGCCAGCTCACCACGGTCCCCTGATCAGGGGAATTCACCCCTCCACTTT
CDR3aa: CASSPRSPDQGNSPLHF

d_gene: TRBD1
j_gene: TRBJ2-3
abundance: -
v_gene: TRBV12-5
CDR3nt: TGTGCTAGTGGTTTAGGACAGGGGGCGTGGGATACGCAGTATTTT
CDR3aa: CASGLGQGAWDTQYF

d_gene: TRBD1
j_gene: TRBJ1-6
abundance: -
v_gene: TRBV6-1
CDR3nt: TGTGCCAGCAGTGAAGCGCTAGGACAGGGGAACTCACCCCTCCACTTT
CDR3aa: CASSEALGQGNSPLHF

d_gene: -
j_gene: TRBJ1-2
abundance: -
v_gene: TRBV6-2/TRBV6-3
CDR3nt: TGTGCCAGCAGCGACCTAGGGTGGAACTATGGCTACACCTTC
CDR3aa: CASSDLGWNYGYTF

d_gene: -
j_gene: TRBJ1-4
abundance: -
v_gene: TRBV5-1
CDR3nt: TGCGCCAGCAGCTTGGCCTCAGGGGAAAAACTGTTTTTT
CDR3aa: CASSLASGEKLFF

d_gene: -
j_gene: TRBJ2-3
abundance: -
v_gene: TRBV11-3
CDR3nt: TGTGCCAGCAGCCCGATGCATGGCACAGATACGCAGTATTTT
CDR3aa: CASSPMHGTDTQYF

d_gene: -
j_gene: TRBJ2-5
abundance: -
v_gene: TRBV11-3
CDR3nt: TGTGCCAGCAGCTTGACAACAGGGACAGAGACCCAGTACTTC
CDR3aa: CASSLTTGTETQYF

d_gene: -
j_gene: TRBJ1-4
abundance: -
v_gene: TRBV2
CDR3nt: TGTGCCAGCGGAACAGAGTCAACTAATGAAAAACTGTTTTTT
CDR3aa: CASGTESTNEKLFF

d_gene: -
j_gene: TRBJ1-6
abundance: -
v_gene: TRBV12-3/TRBV12-4
CDR3nt: TGTGCCAGCAGTCAGTATAATTCACCCCTCCACTTT
CDR3aa: CASSQYNSPLHF

d_gene: -
j_gene: TRBJ2-3
abundance: -
v_gene: TRBV7-9
CDR3nt: TGTGCCAGCAGCCGCCGGGACACAGATACGCAGTATTTT
CDR3aa: CASSRRDTDTQYF

d_gene: -
j_gene: TRBJ2-2
abundance: -
v_gene: TRBV19
CDR3nt: TGTGCCAGTAGTATACAATCCAACACCGGGGAGCTGTTTTTT
CDR3aa: CASSIQSNTGELFF

d_gene: TRBD1
j_gene: TRBJ1-4
abundance: -
v_gene: TRBV12-3/TRBV12-4
CDR3nt: TGTGCCAGCAACAGGGGGCAGGGAGAAAAACTGTTTTTT
CDR3aa: CASNRGQGEKLFF

d_gene: -
j_gene: TRBJ1-5
abundance: -
v_gene: TRBV7-6
CDR3nt: TGTGCCAGCAGCCACGGGGAAAATCAGCCCCAGCATTTT
CDR3aa: CASSHGENQPQHF

d_gene: -
j_gene: TRBJ1-2
abundance: -
v_gene: TRBV6-5
CDR3nt: TGTGCCAGCGGCCTCCGGGACGCAATACCTTATGGCTACACCTTC
CDR3aa: CASGLRDAIPYGYTF

d_gene: -
j_gene: TRBJ2-5
abundance: -
v_gene: TRBV5-8
CDR3nt: TGTGCCAGCACGCCGGGAAAAGGGGCCCAGTACTTC
CDR3aa: CASTPGKGAQYF

d_gene: -
j_gene: TRBJ1-2
abundance: -
v_gene: TRBV9
CDR3nt: TGTGCCAGCAACTCCGCCCGAGGGGCGGGAGATGGCTACACCTTC
CDR3aa: CASNSARGAGDGYTF

d_gene: -
j_gene: TRBJ1-5
abundance: -
v_gene: TRBV6-2/TRBV6-3
CDR3nt: TGTGCCAGCAGTTACTTGAATGCGAATCAGCCCCAGCATTTT
CDR3aa: CASSYLNANQPQHF

d_gene: -
j_gene: TRBJ2-3
abundance: once
v_gene: TRBV4-1
CDR3nt: TGCGCCAGCAGCCCTCCTGGACCCAGAACAGATACGCAGTATTTT
CDR3aa: CASSPPGPRTDTQYF

d_gene: -
j_gene: TRBJ1-5
abundance: -
v_gene: TRBV9
CDR3nt: TGTGCCAGCAGCGTAGGTCTGGGAGGGTATCAGCCCCAGCATTTT
CDR3aa: CASSVGLGGYQPQHF

d_gene: TRBD1
j_gene: TRBJ1-1
abundance: once
v_gene: TRBV15
CDR3nt: TGTGCCACCAGCAGAGGATGGGACAGTCTGAACACTGAAGCTTTCTTT
CDR3aa: CATSRGWDSLNTEAFF

d_gene: TRBD1
j_gene: TRBJ2-6
abundance: -
v_gene: TRBV9
CDR3nt: TGTGCCAGCAACCGGGACAGGGCCACTGGGGCCAACGTCCTGACTTTC
CDR3aa: CASNRDRATGANVLTF

d_gene: -
j_gene: TRBJ2-5
abundance: once
v_gene: TRBV5-1
CDR3nt: TGCGCCAGCAGCTTGACGGGGGCGGGGGAGACCCAGTACTTC
CDR3aa: CASSLTGAGETQYF

d_gene: -
j_gene: TRBJ2-5
abundance: -
v_gene: TRBV2
CDR3nt: TGTGCCAGCCGGAAGACAGGGAGGCTGGAGACCCAGTACTTC
CDR3aa: CASRKTGRLETQYF

d_gene: -
j_gene: TRBJ1-3
abundance: once
v_gene: TRBV12-5
CDR3nt: TGTGCTAGTGGTTTGAGTCCCAGGCCATCTGGAAACACCATATATTTT
CDR3aa: CASGLSPRPSGNTIYF